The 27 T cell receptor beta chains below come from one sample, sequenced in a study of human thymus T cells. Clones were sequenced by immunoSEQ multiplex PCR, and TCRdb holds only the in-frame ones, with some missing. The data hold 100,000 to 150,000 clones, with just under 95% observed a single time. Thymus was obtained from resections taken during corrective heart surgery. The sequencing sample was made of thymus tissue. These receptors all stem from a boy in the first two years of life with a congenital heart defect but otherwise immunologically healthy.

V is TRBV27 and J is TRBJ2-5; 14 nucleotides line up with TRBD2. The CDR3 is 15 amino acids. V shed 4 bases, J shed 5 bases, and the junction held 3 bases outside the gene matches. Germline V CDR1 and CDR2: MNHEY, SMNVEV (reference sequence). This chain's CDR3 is CASSSTSGGAETQYF. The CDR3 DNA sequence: TGTGCCAGCAGTTCGACTAGCGGGGGGGCGGAGACCCAGTACTTC.

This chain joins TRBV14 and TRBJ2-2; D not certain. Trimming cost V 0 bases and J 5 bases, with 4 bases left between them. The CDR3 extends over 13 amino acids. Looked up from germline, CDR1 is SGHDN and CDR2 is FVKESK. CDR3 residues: CASSQEETGELFF. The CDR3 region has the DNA TGTGCCAGCAGCCAAGAGGAAACCGGGGAGCTGTTTTTT. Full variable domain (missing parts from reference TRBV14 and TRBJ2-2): EAGVTQFPSHSVIEKGQTVTLRCDPISGHDNLYWYRRVMGKEIKFLLHFVKESKQDESGMPNNRFLAERTGGTYSTLKVQPAELEDSGVYFCASSQEETGELFFGEGSRLTVL.

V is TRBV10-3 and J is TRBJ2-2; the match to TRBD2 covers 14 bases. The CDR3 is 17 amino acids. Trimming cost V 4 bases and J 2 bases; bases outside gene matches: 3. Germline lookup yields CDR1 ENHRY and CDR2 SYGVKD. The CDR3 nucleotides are TGTGCCATCAGTGCCGGACTAGCGGGGGGTAACACCGGGGAGCTGTTTTTT. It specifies CAISAGLAGGNTGELFF.

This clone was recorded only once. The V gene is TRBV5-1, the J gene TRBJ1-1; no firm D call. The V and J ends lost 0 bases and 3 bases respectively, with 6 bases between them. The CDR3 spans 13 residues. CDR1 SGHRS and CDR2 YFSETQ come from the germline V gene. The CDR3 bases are TGCGCCAGCAGCTTGGCAGGTGACACTGAAGCTTTCTTT. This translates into CASSLAGDTEAFF.

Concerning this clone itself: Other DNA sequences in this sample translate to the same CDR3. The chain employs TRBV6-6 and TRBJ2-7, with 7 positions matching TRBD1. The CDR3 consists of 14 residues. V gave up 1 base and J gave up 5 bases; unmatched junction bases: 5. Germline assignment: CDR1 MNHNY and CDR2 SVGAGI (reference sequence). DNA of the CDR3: TGTGCCAGCAGTTACTGGGACAGCGGCCACGAGCAGTACTTC. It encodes CASSYWDSGHEQYF.

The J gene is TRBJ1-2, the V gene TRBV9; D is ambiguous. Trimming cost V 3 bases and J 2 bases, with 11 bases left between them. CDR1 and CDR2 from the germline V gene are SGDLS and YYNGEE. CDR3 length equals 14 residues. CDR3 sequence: CASSENLKNYGYTF. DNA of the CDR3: TGTGCCAGCAGCGAGAACTTAAAAAACTATGGCTACACCTTC.

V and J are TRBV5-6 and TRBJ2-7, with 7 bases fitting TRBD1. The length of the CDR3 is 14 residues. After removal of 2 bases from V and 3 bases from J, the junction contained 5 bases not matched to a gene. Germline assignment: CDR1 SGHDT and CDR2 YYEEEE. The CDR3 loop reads CASSFGGQLYEQYF. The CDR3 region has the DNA TGTGCCAGCAGCTTTGGGGGACAGCTCTACGAGCAGTACTTC.

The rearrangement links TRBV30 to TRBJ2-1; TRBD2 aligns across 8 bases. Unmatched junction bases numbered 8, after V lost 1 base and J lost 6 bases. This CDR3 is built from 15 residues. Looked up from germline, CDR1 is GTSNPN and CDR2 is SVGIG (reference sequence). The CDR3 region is CAWSDGGGLSNEQFF. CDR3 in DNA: TGTGCCTGGAGTGACGGGGGGGGGCTGAGCAATGAGCAGTTCTTC.

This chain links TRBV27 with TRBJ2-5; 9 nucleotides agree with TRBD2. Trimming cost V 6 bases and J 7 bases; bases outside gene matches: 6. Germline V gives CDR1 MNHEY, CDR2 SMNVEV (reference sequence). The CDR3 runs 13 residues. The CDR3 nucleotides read TGTGCCAGCAGGGCTAGCGGGGCCTGGACCCAGTACTTC. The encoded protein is CASRASGAWTQYF.

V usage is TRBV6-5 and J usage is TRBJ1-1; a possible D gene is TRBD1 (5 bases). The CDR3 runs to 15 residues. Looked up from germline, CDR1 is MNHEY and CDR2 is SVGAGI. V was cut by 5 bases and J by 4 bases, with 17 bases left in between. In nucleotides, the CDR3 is TGTGCCAGCAGTCTACATCGGGGGGTTGGCACTGAAGCTTTCTTT. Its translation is CASSLHRGVGTEAFF.

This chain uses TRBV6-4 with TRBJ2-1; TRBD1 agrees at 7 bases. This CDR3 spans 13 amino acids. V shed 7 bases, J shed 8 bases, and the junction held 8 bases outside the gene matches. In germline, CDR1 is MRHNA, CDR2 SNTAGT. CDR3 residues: CASTSTGVHEQFF. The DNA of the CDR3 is TGTGCCAGCACAAGTACAGGGGTTCATGAGCAGTTCTTC.

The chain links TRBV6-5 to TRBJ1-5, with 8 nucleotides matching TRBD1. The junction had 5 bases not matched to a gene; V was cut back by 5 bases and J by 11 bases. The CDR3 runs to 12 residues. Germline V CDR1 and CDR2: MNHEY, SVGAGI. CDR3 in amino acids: CASSAQGGAQHF. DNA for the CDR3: TGTGCCAGCAGTGCACAGGGGGGAGCCCAGCATTTT.

The CDR3 nucleotides read TGTGCCAGCAGTTCCGGGACTAGCGTTTCCTACGAGCAGTACTTC. Translated: CASSSGTSVSYEQYF. The rearrangement uses TRBV27 and TRBJ2-7, with TRBD2 matching over 10 bases. CDR1 is MNHEY and CDR2 is SMNVEV in the germline V gene (reference sequence). The CDR3 sequence is 15 residues long. The trim removed 4 bases at V and 1 base at J, leaving 4 bases unmatched.

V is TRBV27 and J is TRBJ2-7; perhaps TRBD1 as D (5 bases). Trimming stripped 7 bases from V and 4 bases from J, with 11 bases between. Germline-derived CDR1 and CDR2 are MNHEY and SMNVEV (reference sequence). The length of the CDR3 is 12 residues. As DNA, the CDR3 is TGTGCCAGCACCTCCCAGGGTTACGAGCAGTACTTC. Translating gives CASTSQGYEQYF.

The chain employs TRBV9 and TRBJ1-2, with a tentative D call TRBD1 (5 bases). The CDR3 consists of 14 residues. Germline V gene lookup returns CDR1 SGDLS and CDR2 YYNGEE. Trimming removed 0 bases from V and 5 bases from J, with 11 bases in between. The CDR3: CASSVAGGTYGYTF. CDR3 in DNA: TGTGCCAGCAGCGTAGCGGGGGGTACTTATGGCTACACCTTC.

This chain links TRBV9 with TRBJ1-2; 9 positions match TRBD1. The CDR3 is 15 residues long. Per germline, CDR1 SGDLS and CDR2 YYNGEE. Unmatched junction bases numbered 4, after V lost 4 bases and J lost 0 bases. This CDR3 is CASSSGDRANYGYTF. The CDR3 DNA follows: TGTGCCAGCAGCTCGGGGGACAGGGCTAACTATGGCTACACCTTC.

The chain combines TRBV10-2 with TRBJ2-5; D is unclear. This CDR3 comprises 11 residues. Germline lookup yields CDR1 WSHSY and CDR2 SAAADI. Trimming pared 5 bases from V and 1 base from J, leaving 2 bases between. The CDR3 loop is CASSSQETQYF. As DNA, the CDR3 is TGCGCCAGCAGTTCCCAAGAGACCCAGTACTTC.

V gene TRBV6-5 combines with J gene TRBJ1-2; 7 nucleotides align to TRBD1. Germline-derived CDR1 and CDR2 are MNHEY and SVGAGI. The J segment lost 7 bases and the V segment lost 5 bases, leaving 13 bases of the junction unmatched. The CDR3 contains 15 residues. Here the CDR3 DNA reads TGTGCCAGCAGTACCCCGGGCAGGGGGGCCTTTGGCTACACCTTC. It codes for CASSTPGRGAFGYTF.

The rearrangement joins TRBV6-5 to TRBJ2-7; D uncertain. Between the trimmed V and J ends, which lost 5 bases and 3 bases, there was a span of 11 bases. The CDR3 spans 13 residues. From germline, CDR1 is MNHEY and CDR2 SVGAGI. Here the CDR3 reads CASSQRTHYEQYF. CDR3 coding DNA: TGTGCCAGCAGTCAACGGACCCACTACGAGCAGTACTTC.

CDR3 in amino acids: CAINNPGGPTYNEQFF. The CDR3 DNA reads as TGTGCCATCAATAATCCGGGGGGGCCTACCTACAATGAGCAGTTCTTC. The chain recombines TRBV10-3 with TRBJ2-1, with 8 bases aligning to TRBD2. The germline V gene has CDR1 ENHRY and CDR2 SYGVKD. The CDR3 has 16 residues. V lost 7 bases to trimming and J lost 2 bases; unmatched junction nucleotides: 10.

This chain's CDR3 is CASSPSWETQYF. The CDR3, as DNA: TGTGCCAGCAGCCCCAGTTGGGAGACCCAGTACTTC. This chain links TRBV7-8 with TRBJ2-5; D remains unclear. This CDR3 contains 12 residues. Trimming stripped 5 bases from V and 5 bases from J, with 9 bases between. CDR1 is SGHVS and CDR2 is FQNEAQ in the germline V gene.

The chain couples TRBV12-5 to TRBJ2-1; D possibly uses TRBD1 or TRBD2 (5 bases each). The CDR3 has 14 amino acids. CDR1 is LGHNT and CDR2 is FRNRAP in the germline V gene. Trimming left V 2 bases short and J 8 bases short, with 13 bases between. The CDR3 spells CASGLFGGGDEQFF. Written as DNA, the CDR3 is TGTGCTAGTGGTTTGTTTGGGGGTGGAGATGAGCAGTTCTTC.

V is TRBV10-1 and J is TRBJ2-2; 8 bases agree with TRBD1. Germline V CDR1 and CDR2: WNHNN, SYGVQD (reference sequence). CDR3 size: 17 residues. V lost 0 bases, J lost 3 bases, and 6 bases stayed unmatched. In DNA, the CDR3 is TGCGCCAGCAGTGAGTCGACGAGACAGGGGTACACCGGGGAGCTGTTTTTT. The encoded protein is CASSESTRQGYTGELFF.

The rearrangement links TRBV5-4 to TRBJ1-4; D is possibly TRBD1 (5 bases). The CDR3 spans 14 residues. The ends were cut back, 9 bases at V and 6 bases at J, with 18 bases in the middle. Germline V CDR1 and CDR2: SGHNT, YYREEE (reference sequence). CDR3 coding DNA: TGTGCCACCGCCGTCCGGGACGGAGATGAAAAACTGTTTTTT. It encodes CATAVRDGDEKLFF.

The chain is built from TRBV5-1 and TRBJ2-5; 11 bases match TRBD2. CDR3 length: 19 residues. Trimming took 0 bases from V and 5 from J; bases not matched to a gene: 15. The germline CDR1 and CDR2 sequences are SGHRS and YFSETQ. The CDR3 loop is CASSLAPQLAGVYRETQYF. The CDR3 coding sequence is TGCGCCAGCAGCTTGGCCCCGCAACTAGCGGGGGTCTACAGGGAGACCCAGTACTTC.

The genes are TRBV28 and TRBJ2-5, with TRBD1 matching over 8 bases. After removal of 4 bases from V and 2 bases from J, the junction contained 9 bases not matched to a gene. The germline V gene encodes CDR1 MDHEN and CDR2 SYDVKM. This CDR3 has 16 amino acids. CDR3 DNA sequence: TGTGCCAGCAGTTGGGGTAGTACAGGGGGACAAGAGACCCAGTACTTC. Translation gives CASSWGSTGGQETQYF.

CDR3 coding DNA: TGTGCCAGCAGTGAAATGGGCAGAGATTACGGTCATCCGAGGGTCAATCAGCCCCAGCATTTT. Encoded protein: CASSEMGRDYGHPRVNQPQHF. This sequence joins TRBV6-1 and TRBJ1-5; D unresolved. The CDR3 has 21 amino acids. V shed 2 bases and J shed 3 bases, with 29 bases lying between them. Germline V lookup: CDR1 MNHNS, CDR2 SASEGT.